This entry concerns a single T cell receptor (beta chain). This sample stems from a study of blood T cell repertoires in COVID-19. Original analysis: Quantification of nucleated cells was approximated via reference gene primer amplification. Assay used: immunoSEQ multiplex PCR; TCRdb lists only in-frame clones, some missing. That table furnishes V, J and clone size, whereas the DNA furnished D and trimming. The sample carries a few hundred thousand clones, 80% to 85% recorded once. V was trimmed by 3 bases and J by 8 bases, leaving 22 bases between them. This CDR3 has 16 residues. Germline CDR1 reads DFQATT; CDR2 reads SNEGSKA (reference sequence).

The chain joins TRBV20-1 to TRBJ1-4, with TRBD1 as a possible D gene (6 bases). This TCR was sampled from a woman over 75 with COVID-19, enrolled during active disease. Sequencing was done on a sample of peripheral blood. CDR3 amino acids: CSASLNPAGVREKLFF. The DNA of the CDR3 is TGCAGTGCTAGTCTAAATCCCGCAGGGGTGAGAGAAAAACTGTTTTTT.